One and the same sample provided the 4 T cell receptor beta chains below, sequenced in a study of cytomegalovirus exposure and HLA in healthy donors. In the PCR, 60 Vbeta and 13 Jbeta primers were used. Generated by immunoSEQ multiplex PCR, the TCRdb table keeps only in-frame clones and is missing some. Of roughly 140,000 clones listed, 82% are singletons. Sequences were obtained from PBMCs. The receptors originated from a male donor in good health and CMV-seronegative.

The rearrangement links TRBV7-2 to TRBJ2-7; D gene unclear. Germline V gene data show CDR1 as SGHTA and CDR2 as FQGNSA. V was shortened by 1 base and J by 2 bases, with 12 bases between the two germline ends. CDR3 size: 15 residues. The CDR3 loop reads CASSLGQNSPYEQYF. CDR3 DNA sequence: TGTGCCAGCAGCTTAGGGCAGAATAGCCCCTACGAGCAGTACTTC. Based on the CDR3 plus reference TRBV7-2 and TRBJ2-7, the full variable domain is GAGVSQSPSNKVTEKGKDVELRCDPISGHTALYWYRQSLGQGLEFLIYFQGNSAPDKSGLPSDRFSAERTGGSVSTLTIQRTQQEDSAVYLCASSLGQNSPYEQYFGPGTRLTVT.

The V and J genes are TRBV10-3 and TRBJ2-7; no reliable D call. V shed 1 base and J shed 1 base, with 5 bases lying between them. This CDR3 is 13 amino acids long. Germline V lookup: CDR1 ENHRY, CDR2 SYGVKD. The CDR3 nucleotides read TGTGCCATCAGTGAGTTAGCTTCCTACGAGCAGTACTTC. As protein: CAISELASYEQYF.

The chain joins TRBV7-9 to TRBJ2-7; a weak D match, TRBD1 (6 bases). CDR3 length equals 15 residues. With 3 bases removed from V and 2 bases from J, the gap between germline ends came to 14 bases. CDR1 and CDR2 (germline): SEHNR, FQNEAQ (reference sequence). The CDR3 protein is CASSFGTRIAYEQYF. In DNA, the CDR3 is TGTGCCAGCAGCTTTGGGACACGTATTGCCTACGAGCAGTACTTC.

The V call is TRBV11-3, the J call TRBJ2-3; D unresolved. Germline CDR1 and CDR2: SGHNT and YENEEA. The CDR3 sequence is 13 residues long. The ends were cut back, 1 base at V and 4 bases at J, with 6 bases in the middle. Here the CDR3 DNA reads TGTGCCAGCAGCTTAGGAGCCGCAGATACGCAGTATTTT. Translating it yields CASSLGAADTQYF.